This entry is about one T cell receptor beta chain. Its antigen remains unidentified. The protocol was immunoSEQ multiplex PCR, while the TCRdb copy is restricted to in-frame clones and leaves out a portion. Among about 55,000 clones listed, about 97% were seen once. Germline CDR1 is SGHTA and CDR2 is FQGTGA. Trimming removed 2 bases from V and 3 bases from J; junction bases left unmatched: 2. The CDR3 covers 15 residues. These data belong to a study of siplizumab effects on memory and regulatory T cells. Study-wide points: Naive T cell populations appeared to exhibit greater diversity than memory cells and appeared to be major alloresponse contributors.

Unstimulated naive, memory, effector memory and TEMRA subsets were subjected to sequencing in a few donor pairs. Sequenced: naive CD4+ T cells sorted from blood. This sequence joins TRBV7-3 and TRBJ2-2; 8 nucleotides align to TRBD1. The TCR sequence derives from a human donor in good health. DNA for the CDR3: TGTGCCAGCAGCTTAGACAGGGGCGACACCGGGGAGCTGTTTTTT. This gives the protein CASSLDRGDTGELFF.